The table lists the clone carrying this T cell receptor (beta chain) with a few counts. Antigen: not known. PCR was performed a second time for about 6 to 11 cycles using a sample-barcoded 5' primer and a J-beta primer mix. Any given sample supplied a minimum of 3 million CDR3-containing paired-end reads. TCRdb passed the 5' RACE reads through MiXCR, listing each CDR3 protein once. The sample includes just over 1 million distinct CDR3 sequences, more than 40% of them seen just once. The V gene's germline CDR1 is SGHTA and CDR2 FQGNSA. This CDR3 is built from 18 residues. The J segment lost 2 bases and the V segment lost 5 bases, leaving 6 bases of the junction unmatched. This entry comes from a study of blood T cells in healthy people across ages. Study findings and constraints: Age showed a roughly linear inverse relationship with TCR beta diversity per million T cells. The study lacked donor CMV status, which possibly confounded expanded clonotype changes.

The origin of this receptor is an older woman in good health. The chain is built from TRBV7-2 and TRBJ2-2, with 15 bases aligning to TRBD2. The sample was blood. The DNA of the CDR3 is TGTGCCAGCAGCAGAAGGACTAGCGGGAGGGGTAACACCGGGGAGCTGTTTTTT. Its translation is CASSRRTSGRGNTGELFF.